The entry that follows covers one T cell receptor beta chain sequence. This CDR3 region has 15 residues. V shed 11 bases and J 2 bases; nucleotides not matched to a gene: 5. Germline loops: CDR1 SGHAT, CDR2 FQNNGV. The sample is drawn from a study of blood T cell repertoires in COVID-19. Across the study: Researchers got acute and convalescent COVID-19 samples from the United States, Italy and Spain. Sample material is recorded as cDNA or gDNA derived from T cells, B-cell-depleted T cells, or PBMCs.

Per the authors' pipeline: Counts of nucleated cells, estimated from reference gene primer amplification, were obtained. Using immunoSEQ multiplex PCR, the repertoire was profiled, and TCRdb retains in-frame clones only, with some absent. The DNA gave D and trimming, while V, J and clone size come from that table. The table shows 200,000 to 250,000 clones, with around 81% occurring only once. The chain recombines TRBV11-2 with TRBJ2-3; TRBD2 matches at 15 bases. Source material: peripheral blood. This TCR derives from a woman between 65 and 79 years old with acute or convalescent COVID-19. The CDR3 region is CASGTSGGYTDTQYF. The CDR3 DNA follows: TGTGCCTCGGGGACTAGCGGGGGGTACACAGATACGCAGTATTTT.